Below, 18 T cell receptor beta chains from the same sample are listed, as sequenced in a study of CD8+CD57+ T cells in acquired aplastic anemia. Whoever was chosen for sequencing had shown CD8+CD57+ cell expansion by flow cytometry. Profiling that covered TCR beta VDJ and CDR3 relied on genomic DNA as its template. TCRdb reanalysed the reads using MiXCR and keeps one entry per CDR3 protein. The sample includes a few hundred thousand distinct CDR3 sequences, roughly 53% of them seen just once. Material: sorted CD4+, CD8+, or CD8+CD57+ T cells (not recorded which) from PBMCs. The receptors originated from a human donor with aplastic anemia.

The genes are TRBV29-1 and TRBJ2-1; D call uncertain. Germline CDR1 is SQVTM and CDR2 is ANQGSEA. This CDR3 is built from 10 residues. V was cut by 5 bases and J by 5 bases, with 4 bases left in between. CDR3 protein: CSVRNNEQFF. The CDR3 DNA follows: TGCAGCGTTCGTAACAATGAGCAGTTCTTC.

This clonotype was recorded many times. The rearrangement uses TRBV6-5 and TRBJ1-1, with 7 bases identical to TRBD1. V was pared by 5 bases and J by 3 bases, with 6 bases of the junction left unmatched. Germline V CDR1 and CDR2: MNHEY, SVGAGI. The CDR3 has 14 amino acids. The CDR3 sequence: CASSGQASHTEAFF. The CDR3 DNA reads TGTGCCAGCAGTGGACAGGCTTCCCACACTGAAGCTTTCTTT.

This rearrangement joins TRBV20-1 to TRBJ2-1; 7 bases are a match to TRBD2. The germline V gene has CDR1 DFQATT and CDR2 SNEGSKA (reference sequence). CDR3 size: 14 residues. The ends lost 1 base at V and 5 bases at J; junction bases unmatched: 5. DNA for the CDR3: TGCAGTGCTAGAGGCGGGGGAAAAGACAATGAGCAGTTCTTC. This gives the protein CSARGGGKDNEQFF.

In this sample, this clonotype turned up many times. CDR3 residues: CASSLGASYEQYF. CDR3 coding DNA: TGTGCCAGCAGCTTGGGGGCTTCCTACGAGCAGTACTTC. V is TRBV5-8 and J is TRBJ2-7, with D unclear. CDR3 size: 13 residues. The V end was cut by 0 bases, the J end by 1 base, with 5 bases between. Germline V gene lookup returns CDR1 SGHTS and CDR2 YDEGEE.

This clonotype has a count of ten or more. As DNA, the CDR3 is TGTGCCAGGAACAGGGGTATTCCCATCTCTGGGGCCAACGTCCTGACTTTC. Translated: CARNRGIPISGANVLTF. The chain uses TRBV4-2 and TRBJ2-6; 7 nucleotides align to TRBD1. Trimming removed 9 bases from V and 0 bases from J; junction bases left unmatched: 11. The CDR3 totals 17 residues. Germline V lookup: CDR1 LGHNA, CDR2 YNFKEQ.

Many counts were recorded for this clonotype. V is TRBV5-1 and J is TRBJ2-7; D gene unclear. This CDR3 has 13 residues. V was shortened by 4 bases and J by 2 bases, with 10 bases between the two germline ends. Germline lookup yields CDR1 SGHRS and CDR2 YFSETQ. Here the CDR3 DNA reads TGCGCCAGCAGCCAAGGACCGGCCTACGAGCAGTACTTC. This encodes CASSQGPAYEQYF.

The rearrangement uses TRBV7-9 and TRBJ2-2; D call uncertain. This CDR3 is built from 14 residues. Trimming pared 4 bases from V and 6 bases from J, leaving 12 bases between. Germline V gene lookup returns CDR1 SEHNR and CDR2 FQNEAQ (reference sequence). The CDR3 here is CASSSISRAGELFF. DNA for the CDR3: TGTGCCAGCAGCTCAATTTCCAGAGCCGGGGAGCTGTTTTTT.

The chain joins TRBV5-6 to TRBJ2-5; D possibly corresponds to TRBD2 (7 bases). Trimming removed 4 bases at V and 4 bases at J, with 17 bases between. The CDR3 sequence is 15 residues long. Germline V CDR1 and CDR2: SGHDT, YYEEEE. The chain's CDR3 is CASSLPGGRGETQYF. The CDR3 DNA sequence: TGTGCCAGCAGCCTACCGGGGGGCAGGGGAGAGACCCAGTACTTC.

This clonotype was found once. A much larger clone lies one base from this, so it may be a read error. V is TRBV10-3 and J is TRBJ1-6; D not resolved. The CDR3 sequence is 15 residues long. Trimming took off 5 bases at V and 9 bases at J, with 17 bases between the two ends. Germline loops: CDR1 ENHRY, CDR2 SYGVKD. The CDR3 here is CAISLAFSWGSPLHF. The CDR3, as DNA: TGTGCCATCAGTTTAGCGTTCTCCTGGGGTTCACCCCTCCACTTT.

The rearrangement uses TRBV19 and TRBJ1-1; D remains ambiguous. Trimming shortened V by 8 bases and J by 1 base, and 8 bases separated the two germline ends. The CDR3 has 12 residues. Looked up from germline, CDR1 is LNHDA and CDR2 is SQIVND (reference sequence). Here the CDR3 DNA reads TGTGCCAGTGGCTGGCAGAACACTGAAGCTTTCTTT. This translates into CASGWQNTEAFF.

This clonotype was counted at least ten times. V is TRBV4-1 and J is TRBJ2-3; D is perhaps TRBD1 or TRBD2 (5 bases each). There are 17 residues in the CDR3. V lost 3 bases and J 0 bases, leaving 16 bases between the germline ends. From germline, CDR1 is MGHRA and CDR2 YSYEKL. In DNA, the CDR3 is TGCGCCAGCAGCCAGCAGGGCCAGCGGACTAGCACAGATACGCAGTATTTT. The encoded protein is CASSQQGQRTSTDTQYF.

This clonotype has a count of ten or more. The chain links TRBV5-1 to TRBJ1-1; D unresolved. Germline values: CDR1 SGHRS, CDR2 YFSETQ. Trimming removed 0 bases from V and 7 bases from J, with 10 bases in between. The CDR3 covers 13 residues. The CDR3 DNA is TGCGCCAGCAGCTTGGGGCCGACACTTGAAGCTTTCTTT. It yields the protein CASSLGPTLEAFF. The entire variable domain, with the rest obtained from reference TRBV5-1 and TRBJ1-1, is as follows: KAGVTQTPRYLIKTRGQQVTLSCSPISGHRSVSWYQQTPGQGLQFLFEYFSETQRNKGNFPGRFSGRQFSNSRSEMNVSTLELGDSALYLCASSLGPTLEAFFGQGTRLTVV.

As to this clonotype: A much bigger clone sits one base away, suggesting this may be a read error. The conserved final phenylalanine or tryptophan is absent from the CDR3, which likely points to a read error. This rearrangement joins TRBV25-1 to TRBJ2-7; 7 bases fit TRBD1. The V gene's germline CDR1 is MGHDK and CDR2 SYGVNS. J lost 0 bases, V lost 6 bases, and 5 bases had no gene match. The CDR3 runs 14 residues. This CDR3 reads CASSLTGPSYEQYY. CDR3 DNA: TGTGCCAGCAGCTTGACAGGGCCCTCCTACGAGCAGTACTAC.

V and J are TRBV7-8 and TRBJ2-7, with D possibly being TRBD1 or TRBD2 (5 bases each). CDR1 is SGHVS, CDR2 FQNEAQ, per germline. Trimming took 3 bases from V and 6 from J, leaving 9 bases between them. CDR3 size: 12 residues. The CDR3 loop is CASSLGRIEQYF. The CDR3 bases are TGTGCCAGCAGCTTGGGACGGATCGAGCAGTACTTC.

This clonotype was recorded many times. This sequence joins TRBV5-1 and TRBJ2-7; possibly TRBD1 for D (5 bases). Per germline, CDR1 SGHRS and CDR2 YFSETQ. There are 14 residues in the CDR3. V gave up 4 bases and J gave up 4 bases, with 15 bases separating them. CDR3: CASSEGAVGYEQYF. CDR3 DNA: TGCGCCAGCAGCGAAGGGGCCGTAGGGTACGAGCAGTACTTC.

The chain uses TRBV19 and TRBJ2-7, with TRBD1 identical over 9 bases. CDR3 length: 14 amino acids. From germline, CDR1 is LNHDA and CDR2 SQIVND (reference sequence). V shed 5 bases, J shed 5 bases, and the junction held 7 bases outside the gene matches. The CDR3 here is CASSQQGAQNEQYF. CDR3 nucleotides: TGTGCCAGTAGTCAACAGGGGGCGCAAAACGAGCAGTACTTC.

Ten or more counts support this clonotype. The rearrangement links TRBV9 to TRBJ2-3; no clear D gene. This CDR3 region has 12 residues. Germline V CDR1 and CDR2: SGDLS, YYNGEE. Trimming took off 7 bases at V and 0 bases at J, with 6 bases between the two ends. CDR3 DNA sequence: TGTGCCAGCGGCCCGAGCACAGATACGCAGTATTTT. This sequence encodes CASGPSTDTQYF. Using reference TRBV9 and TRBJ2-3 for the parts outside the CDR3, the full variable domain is DSGVTQTPKHLITATGQRVTLRCSPRSGDLSVYWYQQSLDQGLQFLIQYYNGEERAKGNILERFSAQQFPDLHSELNLSSLELGDSALYFCASGPSTDTQYFGPGTRLTVL.

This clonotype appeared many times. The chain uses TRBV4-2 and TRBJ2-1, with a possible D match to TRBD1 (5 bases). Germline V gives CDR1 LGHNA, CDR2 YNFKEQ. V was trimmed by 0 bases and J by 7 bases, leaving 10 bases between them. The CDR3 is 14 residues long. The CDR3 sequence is CASSQEGRDNEQFF. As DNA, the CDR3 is TGTGCCAGCAGCCAAGAAGGCAGGGATAATGAGCAGTTCTTC.